This T cell receptor (beta chain) was documented in a study of shared clonotypes between healthy human individuals. This CDR3 is built from 12 residues. Germline CDR1 is GTSNPN and CDR2 is SVGIG (reference sequence). Every contributor of samples was a Caucasian grown-up residing in Nashville, Tennessee. Without sorting, samples used tens of millions of PBMCs for genomic DNA. In the case of this clone: Given a much more abundant clone one base away, this may be a read error.

Unsorted PBMC DNA sequencing spanned ten immunoSEQ deep assay plates. Here immunoSEQ multiplex PCR was the method, and the copy in TCRdb shows in-frame clones only, minus some. The table records 500,000 to 650,000 clones, around 81% of them present only once. This sequence joins TRBV30 and TRBJ1-2; D unresolved. The sequenced material came from PBMCs. This clonotype was sampled from a woman in her 40s in good health. Some clones in this sample may be carry-over from other donors' samples. CDR3 nucleotides: TGTGCCTGGAACCCGGGCGACTATTGCTACACCTTC. It translates to CAWNPGDYCYTF.